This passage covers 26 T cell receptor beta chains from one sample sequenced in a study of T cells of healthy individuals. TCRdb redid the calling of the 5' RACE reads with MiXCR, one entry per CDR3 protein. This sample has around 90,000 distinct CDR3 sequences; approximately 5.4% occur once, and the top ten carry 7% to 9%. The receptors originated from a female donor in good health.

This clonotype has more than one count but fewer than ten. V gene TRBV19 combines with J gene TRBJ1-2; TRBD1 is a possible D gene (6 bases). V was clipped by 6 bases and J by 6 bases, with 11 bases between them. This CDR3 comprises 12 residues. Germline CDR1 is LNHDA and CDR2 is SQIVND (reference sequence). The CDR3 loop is CASRGAWDGYTF. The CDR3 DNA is TGTGCCAGTAGGGGGGCGTGGGATGGCTACACCTTC.

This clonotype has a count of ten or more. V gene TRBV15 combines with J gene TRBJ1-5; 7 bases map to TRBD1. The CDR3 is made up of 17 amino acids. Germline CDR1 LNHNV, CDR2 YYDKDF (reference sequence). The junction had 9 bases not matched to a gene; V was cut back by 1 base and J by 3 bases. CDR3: CATSRGVTGVVNQPQHF. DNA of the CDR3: TGTGCCACCAGCAGAGGAGTCACAGGGGTGGTCAATCAGCCCCAGCATTTT.

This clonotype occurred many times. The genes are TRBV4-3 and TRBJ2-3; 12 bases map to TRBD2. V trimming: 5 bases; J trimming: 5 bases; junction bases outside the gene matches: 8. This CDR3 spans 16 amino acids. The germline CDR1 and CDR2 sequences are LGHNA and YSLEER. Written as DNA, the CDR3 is TGCGCCAGCAGCGGCAGACTAGCGGGAGAGATAGATACGCAGTATTTT. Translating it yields CASSGRLAGEIDTQYF.

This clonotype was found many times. In DNA form, the CDR3 reads TGCGCCAGCAGCTTGGGGGGAACAGGGGTGAGGGAGCAGTTCTTC. Translation gives CASSLGGTGVREQFF. This sequence joins TRBV5-1 and TRBJ2-1; TRBD1 aligns across 7 bases. Trimming took 0 bases from V and 10 from J; bases not matched to a gene: 10. The CDR3 length is 15 residues. Germline CDR1 reads SGHRS; CDR2 reads YFSETQ. Full variable domain (remainder filled in from reference TRBV5-1 and TRBJ2-1): KAGVTQTPRYLIKTRGQQVTLSCSPISGHRSVSWYQQTPGQGLQFLFEYFSETQRNKGNFPGRFSGRQFSNSRSEMNVSTLELGDSALYLCASSLGGTGVREQFFGPGTRLTVL.

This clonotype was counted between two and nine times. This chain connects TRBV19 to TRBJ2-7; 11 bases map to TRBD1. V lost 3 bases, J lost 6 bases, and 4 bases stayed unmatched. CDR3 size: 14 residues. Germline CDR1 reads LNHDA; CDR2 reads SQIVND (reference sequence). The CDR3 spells CASSMDRGRSEQYF. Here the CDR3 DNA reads TGTGCCAGTAGTATGGACAGGGGGCGTTCCGAGCAGTACTTC.

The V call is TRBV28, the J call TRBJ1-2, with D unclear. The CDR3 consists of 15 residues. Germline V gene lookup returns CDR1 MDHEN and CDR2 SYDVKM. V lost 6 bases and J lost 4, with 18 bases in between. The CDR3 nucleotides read TGTGCCAGCAGCTCCTTACCCCGGGAACTCTATGGCTACACCTTC. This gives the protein CASSSLPRELYGYTF.

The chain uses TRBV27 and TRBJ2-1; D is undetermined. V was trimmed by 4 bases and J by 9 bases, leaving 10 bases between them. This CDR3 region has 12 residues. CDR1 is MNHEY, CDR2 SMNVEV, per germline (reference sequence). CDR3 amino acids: CASSYLGSEQFF. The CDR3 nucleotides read TGTGCCAGCAGTTACCTAGGAAGTGAGCAGTTCTTC.

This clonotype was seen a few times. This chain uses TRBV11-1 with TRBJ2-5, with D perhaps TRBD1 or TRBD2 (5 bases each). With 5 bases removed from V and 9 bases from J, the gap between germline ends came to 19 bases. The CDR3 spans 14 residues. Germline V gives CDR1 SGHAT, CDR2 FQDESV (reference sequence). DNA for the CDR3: TGTGCCAGCAGCCCACCGGGGACCCCGATGCCCCAGTACTTC. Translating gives CASSPPGTPMPQYF.

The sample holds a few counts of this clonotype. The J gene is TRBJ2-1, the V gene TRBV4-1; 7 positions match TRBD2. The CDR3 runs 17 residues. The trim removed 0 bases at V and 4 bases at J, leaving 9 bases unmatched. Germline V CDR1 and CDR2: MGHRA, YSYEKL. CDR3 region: CASSQERLAVLYNEQFF. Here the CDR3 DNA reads TGCGCCAGCAGCCAAGAACGGCTAGCGGTCCTATACAATGAGCAGTTCTTC.

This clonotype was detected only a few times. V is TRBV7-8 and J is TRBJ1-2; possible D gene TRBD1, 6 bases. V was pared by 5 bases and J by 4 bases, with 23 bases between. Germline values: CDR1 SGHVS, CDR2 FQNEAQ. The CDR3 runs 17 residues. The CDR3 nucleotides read TGTGCCAGCAGCCCCCAGGGCACAGGGCCTGCTGGCTATGGCTACACCTTC. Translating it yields CASSPQGTGPAGYGYTF.

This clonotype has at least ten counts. The CDR3 DNA reads as TGTGCCAGCAGTTACACTGGCGGGCTAGCGGGCGAGCAGTACTTC. Its translation: CASSYTGGLAGEQYF. This chain connects TRBV6-5 to TRBJ2-7; 8 positions agree with TRBD2. Germline CDR1 is MNHEY and CDR2 is SVGAGI. The CDR3 covers 15 residues. Trimming at V came to 2 bases and at J to 6 bases, leaving 9 bases not matched to a gene.

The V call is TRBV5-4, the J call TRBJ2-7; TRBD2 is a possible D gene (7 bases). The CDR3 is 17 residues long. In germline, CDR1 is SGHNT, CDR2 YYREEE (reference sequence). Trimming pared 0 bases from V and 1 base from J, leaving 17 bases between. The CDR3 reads CASSLAGEGGPSYEQYF. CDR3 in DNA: TGTGCCAGCAGCTTGGCCGGTGAGGGGGGGCCTTCCTACGAGCAGTACTTC.

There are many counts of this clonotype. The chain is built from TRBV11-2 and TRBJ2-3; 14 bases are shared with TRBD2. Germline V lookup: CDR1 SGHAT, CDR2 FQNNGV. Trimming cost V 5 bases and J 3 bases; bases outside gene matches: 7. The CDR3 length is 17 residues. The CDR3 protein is CASSVGTSGSTTDTQYF. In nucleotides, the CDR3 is TGTGCCAGCAGCGTAGGGACTAGCGGGAGTACGACAGATACGCAGTATTTT.

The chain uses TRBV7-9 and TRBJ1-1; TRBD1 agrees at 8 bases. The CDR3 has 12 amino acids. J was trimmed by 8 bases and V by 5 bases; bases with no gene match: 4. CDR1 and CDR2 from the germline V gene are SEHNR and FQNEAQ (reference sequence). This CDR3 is CASSPQGGEAFF. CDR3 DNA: TGTGCCAGCAGCCCACAGGGGGGAGAAGCTTTCTTT.

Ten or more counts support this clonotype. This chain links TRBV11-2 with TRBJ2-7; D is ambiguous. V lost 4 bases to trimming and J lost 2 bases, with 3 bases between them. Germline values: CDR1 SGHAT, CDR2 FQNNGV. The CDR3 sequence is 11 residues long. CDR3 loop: CASSSAYEQYF. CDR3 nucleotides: TGTGCCAGCAGCTCTGCCTACGAGCAGTACTTC.

The CDR3 DNA is TGTGCCAGCAGCTTTGGACAGGGTGATAATTCACCCCTCCACTTT. Protein: CASSFGQGDNSPLHF. The rearrangement uses TRBV5-6 and TRBJ1-6; 8 bases align to TRBD1. Germline lookup yields CDR1 SGHDT and CDR2 YYEEEE. V shed 2 bases, J shed 5 bases, and the junction held 3 bases outside the gene matches. The CDR3 is 15 amino acids.

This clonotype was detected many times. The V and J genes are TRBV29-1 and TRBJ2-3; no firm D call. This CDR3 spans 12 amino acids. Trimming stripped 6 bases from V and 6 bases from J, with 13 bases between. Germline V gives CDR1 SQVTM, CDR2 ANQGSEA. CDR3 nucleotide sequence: TGCAGCGTCCTCTCAGAAGGCGATACGCAGTATTTT. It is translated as CSVLSEGDTQYF.

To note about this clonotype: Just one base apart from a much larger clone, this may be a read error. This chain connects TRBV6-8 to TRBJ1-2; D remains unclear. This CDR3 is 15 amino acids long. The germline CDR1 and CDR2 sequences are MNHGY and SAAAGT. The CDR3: CASRYSYNRHYGYTF. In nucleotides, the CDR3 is TGTGCCAGCCGTTACTCGTATAACAGACACTATGGCTACACCTTC.

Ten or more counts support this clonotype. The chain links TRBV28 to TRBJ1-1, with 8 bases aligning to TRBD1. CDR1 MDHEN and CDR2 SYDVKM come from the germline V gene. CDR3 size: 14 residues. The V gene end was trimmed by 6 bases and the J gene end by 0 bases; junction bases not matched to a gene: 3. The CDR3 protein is CASSWTGMNTEAFF. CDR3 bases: TGTGCCAGCAGCTGGACAGGGATGAACACTGAAGCTTTCTTT.

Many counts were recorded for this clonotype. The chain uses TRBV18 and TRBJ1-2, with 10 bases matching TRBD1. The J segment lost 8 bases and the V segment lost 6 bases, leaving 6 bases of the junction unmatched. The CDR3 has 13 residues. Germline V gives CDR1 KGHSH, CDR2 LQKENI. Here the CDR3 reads CASSLDRGRGYTF. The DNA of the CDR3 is TGTGCCAGCTCCCTAGACAGGGGGCGAGGCTACACCTTC.

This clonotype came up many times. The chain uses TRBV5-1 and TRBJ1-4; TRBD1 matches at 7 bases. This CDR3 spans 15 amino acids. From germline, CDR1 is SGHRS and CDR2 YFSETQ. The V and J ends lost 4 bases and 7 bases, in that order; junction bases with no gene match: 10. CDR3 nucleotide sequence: TGCGCCAGCAGCCGCGACAGGGAAAATAGTGAAAAACTGTTTTTT. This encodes CASSRDRENSEKLFF.

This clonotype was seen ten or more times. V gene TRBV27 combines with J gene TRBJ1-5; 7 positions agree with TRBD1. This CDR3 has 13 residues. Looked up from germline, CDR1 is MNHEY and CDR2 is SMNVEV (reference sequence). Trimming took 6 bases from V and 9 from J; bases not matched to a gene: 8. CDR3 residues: CASSFDRVAPQHF. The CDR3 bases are TGTGCCAGCAGCTTCGACAGGGTCGCGCCCCAGCATTTT.

The DNA of the CDR3 is TGTGCCAGCAGCTTGAATAGTGGCGGGGGGTCCTACAATGAGCAGTTCTTC. Translating it yields CASSLNSGGGSYNEQFF. The gene calls are TRBV5-4 and TRBJ2-1; TRBD2 aligns across 8 bases. The V and J ends lost 1 base and 1 base, in that order; junction bases with no gene match: 7. Germline V gene lookup returns CDR1 SGHNT and CDR2 YYREEE (reference sequence). CDR3 size: 17 residues.

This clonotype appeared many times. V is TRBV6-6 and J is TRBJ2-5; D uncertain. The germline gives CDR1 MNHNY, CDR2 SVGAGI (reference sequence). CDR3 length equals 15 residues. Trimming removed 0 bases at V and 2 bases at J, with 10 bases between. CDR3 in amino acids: CASSYSSLTQETQYF. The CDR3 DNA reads TGTGCCAGCAGTTACTCGTCACTGACTCAAGAGACCCAGTACTTC.

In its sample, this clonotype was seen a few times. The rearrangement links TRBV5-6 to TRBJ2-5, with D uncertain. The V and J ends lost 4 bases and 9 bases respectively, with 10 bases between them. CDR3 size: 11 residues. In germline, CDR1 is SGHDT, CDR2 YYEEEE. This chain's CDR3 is CASSLLGSQYF. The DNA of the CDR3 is TGTGCCAGCAGCCTATTAGGTTCCCAGTACTTC. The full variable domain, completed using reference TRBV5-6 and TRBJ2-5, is DAGVTQSPTHLIKTRGQQVTLRCSPKSGHDTVSWYQQALGQGPQFIFQYYEEEERQRGNFPDRFSGHQFPNYSSELNVNALLLGDSALYLCASSLLGSQYFGPGTRLLVL.

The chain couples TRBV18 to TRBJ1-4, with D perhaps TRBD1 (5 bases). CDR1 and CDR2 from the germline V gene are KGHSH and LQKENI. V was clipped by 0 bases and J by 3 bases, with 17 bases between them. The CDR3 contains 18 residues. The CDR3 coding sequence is TGTGCCAGCTCACCACCGTCCAGGGTGGCAGTTTCTAATGAAAAACTGTTTTTT. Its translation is CASSPPSRVAVSNEKLFF. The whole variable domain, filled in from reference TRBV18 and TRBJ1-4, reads NAGVMQNPRHLVRRRGQEARLRCSPMKGHSHVYWYRQLPEEGLKFMVYLQKENIIDESGMPKERFSAEFPKEGPSILRIQQVVRGDSAAYFCASSPPSRVAVSNEKLFFGSGTQLSVL.